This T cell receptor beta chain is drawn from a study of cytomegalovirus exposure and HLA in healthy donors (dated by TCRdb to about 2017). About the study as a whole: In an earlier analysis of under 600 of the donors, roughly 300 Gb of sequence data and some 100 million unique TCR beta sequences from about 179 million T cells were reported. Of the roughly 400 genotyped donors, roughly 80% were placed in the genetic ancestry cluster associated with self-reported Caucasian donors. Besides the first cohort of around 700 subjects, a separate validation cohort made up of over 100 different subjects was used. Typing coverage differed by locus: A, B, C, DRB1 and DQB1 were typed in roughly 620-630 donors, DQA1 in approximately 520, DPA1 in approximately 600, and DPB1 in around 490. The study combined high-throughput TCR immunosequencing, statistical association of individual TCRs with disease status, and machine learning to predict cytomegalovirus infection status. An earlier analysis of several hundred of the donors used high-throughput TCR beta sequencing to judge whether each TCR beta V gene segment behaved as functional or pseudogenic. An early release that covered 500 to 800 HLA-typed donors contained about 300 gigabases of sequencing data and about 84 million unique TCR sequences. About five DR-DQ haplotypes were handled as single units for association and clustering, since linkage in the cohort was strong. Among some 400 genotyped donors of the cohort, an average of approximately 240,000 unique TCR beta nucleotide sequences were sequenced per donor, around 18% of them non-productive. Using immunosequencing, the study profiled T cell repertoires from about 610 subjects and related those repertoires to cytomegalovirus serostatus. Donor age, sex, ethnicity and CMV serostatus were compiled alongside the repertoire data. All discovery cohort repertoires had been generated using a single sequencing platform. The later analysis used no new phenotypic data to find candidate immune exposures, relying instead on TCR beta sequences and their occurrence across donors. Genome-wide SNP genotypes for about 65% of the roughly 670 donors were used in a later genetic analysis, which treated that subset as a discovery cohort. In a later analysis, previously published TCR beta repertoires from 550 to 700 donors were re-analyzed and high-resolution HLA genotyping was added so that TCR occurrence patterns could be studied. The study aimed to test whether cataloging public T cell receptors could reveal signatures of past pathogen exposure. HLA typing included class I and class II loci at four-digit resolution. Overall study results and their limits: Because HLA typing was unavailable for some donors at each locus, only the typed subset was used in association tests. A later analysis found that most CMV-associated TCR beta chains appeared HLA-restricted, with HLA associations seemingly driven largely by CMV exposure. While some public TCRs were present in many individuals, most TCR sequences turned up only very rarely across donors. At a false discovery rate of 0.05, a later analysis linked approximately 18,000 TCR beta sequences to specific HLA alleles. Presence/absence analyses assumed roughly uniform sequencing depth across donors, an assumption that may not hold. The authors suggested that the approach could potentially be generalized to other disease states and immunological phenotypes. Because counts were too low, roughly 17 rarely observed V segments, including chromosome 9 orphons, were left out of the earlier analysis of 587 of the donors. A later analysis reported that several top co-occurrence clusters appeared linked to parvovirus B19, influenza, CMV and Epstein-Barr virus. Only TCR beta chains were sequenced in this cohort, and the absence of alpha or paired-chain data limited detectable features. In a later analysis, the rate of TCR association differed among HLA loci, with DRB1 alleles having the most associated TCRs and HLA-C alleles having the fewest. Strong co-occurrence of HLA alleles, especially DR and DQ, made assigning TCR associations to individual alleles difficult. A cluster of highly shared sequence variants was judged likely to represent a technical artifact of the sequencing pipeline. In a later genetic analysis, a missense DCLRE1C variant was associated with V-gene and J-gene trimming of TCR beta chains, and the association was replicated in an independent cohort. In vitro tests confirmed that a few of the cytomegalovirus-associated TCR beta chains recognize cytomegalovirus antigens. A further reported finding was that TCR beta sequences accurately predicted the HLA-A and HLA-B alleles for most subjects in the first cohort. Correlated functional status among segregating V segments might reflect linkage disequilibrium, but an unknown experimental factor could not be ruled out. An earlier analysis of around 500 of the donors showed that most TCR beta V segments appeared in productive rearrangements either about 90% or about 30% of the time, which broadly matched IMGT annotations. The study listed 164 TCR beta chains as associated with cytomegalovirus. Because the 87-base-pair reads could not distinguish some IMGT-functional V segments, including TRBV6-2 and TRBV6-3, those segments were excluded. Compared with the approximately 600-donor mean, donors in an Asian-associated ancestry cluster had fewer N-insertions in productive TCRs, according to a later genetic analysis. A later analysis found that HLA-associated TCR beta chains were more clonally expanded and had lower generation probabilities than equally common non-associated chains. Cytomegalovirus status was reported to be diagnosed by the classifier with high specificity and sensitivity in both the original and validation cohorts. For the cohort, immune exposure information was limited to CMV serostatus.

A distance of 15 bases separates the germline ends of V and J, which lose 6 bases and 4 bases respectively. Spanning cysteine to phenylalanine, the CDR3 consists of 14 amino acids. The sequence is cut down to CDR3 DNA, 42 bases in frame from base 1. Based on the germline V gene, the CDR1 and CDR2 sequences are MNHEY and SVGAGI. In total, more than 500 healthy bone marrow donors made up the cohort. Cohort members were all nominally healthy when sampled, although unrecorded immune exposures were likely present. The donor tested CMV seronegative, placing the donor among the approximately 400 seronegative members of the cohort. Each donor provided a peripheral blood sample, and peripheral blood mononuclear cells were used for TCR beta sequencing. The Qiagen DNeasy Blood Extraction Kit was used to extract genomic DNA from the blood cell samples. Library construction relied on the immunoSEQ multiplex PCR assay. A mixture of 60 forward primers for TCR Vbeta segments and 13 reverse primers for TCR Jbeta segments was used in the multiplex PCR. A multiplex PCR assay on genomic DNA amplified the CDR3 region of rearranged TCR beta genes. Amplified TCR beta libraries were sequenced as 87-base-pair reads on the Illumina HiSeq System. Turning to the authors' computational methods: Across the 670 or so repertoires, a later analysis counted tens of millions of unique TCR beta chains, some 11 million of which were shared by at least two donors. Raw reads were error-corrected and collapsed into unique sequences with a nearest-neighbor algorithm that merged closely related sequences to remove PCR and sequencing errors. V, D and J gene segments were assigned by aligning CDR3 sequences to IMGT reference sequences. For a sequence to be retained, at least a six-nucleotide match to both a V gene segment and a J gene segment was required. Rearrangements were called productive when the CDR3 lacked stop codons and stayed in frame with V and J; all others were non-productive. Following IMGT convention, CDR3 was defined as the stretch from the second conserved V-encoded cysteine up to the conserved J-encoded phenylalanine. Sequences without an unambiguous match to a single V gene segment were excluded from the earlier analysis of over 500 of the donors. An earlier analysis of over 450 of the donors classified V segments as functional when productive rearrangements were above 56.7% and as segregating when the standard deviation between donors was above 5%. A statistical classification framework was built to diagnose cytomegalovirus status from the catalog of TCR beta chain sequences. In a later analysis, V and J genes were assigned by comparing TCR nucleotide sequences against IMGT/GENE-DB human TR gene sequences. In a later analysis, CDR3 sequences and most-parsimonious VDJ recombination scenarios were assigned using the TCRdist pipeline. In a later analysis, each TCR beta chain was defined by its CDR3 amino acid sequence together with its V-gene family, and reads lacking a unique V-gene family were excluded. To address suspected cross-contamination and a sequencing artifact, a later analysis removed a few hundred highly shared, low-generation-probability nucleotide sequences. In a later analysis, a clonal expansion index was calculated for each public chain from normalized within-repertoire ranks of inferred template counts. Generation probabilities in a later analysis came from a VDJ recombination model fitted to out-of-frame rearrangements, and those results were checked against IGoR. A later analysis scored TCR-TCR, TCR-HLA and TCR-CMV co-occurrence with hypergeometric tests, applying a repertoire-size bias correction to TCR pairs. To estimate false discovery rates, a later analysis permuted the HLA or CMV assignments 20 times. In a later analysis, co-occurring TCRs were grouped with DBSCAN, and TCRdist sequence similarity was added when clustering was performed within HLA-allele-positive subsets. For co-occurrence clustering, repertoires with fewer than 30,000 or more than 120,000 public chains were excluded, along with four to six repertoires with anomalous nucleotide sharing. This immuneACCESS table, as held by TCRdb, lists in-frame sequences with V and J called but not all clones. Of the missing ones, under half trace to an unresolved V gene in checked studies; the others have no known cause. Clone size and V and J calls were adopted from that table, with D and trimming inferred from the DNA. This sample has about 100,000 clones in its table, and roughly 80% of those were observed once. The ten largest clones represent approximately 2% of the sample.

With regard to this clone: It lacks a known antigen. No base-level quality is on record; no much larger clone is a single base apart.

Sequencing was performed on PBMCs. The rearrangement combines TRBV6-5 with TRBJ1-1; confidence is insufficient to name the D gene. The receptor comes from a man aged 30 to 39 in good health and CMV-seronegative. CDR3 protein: CASSPAPEGTEAFF. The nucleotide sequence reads TGTGCCAGCAGCCCAGCCCCGGAGGGCACTGAAGCTTTCTTT.